The clone carrying this T cell receptor (beta chain) was detected many times. Its specificity is unknown. The data are from a study of breast tumors, draining lymph nodes, adjacent tissues. Study-level results: Tumor T cell lymph node origin was a supported hypothesis, not proven.

Between the trimmed V and J ends, which lost 6 bases and 1 base, there was a span of 15 bases. CDR3 length equals 14 residues. The germline V gene has CDR1 GTSNPN and CDR2 SVGIG (reference sequence). Breast cancer patients provided tissue from their axillary draining lymph nodes. TCRdb reanalysed the multiplex PCR reads using MiXCR and keeps one entry per CDR3 protein. In the table there are fewer than 90,000 distinct CDR3 sequences, approximately 31% of which are singletons. The TCR comes from a female donor with breast cancer. Some clones in this sample may be carry-over from other donors' samples. The source material was axillary lymph node tissue. The V call is TRBV30, the J call TRBJ1-2; TRBD1 might be the D (6 bases). Here the CDR3 reads CACPRGPLNYGYTF. CDR3 DNA sequence: TGTGCCTGCCCCCGGGGGCCTCTTAACTATGGCTACACCTTC.